This passage covers 9 T cell receptor beta chains from one sample sequenced in a study of vaccination and CD4 T cells after COVID-19. Treatment given: approximately 9-day PBMC culture with coronavirus spike peptide pools or control peptides (ViraFEST assay). Researchers used the Oncomine TCR Beta short-read assay to sequence DNA from cultured CD4+ T cells. TCRdb processed the PCR reads anew with MiXCR; each CDR3 protein has one entry. The sample includes around 13,000 distinct CDR3 sequences, more than 35% of them seen just once. For these TCRs, the target antigens are not known. Sequenced: CD4+ T cells from blood, cultured in vitro. The receptor source for this set is a human donor who had recovered from COVID-19.

J is TRBJ1-2 and V is TRBV29-1; no firm D call. The ends were cut back, 7 bases at V and 5 bases at J, with 11 bases in the middle. Germline V gene lookup returns CDR1 SQVTM and CDR2 ANQGSEA. This CDR3 is built from 11 residues. The CDR3 nucleotides are TGCAGCGCTGGGGAAGATTATGGCTACACCTTC. This sequence encodes CSAGEDYGYTF. Combining the CDR3 with reference TRBV29-1 and TRBJ1-2 gives the whole variable domain SAVISQKPSRDICQRGTSLTIQCQVDSQVTMMFWYRQQPGQSLTLIATANQGSEATYESGFVIDKFPISRPNLTFSTLTVSNMSPEDSSIYLCSAGEDYGYTFGSGTRLTVV.

In nucleotides, the CDR3 is TGCGCCAGCAGTGACCCGGGGACAAAAGGAGAGACCCAGTACTTC. Its protein product is CASSDPGTKGETQYF. The chain employs TRBV10-1 and TRBJ2-5, with D possibly being TRBD1 (6 bases). Germline values: CDR1 WNHNN, CDR2 SYGVQD (reference sequence). Trimming removed 3 bases from V and 4 bases from J, with 15 bases in between. CDR3 length equals 15 residues.

This chain links TRBV7-2 with TRBJ2-4, with D perhaps TRBD1 (5 bases). CDR3 size: 17 residues. V lost 2 bases and J 1 base, leaving 15 bases between the germline ends. Germline values: CDR1 SGHTA, CDR2 FQGNSA. CDR3 loop: CASSLLPYKGAKNIQYF. DNA for the CDR3: TGTGCCAGCAGCTTACTCCCTTATAAGGGGGCCAAAAACATTCAGTACTTC.

V gene TRBV19 combines with J gene TRBJ1-3, with unresolved D. Germline lookup yields CDR1 LNHDA and CDR2 SQIVND (reference sequence). The CDR3 runs to 16 residues. V was clipped by 5 bases and J by 7 bases, with 21 bases between them. CDR3 bases: TGTGCCAGTAGTTTCATCGGACGGACGCAAGGGAACACCATATATTTT. As protein: CASSFIGRTQGNTIYF.

This clonotype was observed a few times. The chain combines TRBV21-1 with TRBJ2-7; the DNA was not compared with TRBD1, the D call given in the table. TRBV21-1 is flagged as a pseudogene. The CDR3 consists of 14 residues. CDR3 amino acids: CASSPTGGRNEQYF. CDR3 DNA: TGTGCCAGCAGCCCCACAGGGGGAAGGAACGAGCAGTACTTC.

This clonotype occurred a few times. The V and J genes are TRBV30 and TRBJ2-5, with TRBD2 as a possible D gene (7 bases). V shed 2 bases and J shed 10 bases, with 20 bases lying between them. The CDR3 spans 14 residues. Germline CDR1 is GTSNPN and CDR2 is SVGIG (reference sequence). The CDR3 coding sequence is TGTGCCTGGAGTACGGCTGTGCAGGGAGGGGGCCAGTACTTC. As protein: CAWSTAVQGGGQYF.

The chain joins TRBV25-1 to TRBJ1-1; unclear D gene. Germline loops: CDR1 MGHDK, CDR2 SYGVNS. Trimming shortened V by 0 bases and J by 5 bases, and 7 bases separated the two germline ends. The CDR3 runs 13 residues. CDR3 nucleotides: TGTGCCAGCAGTGAATATAAACGAACTGAAGCTTTCTTT. This sequence encodes CASSEYKRTEAFF.

The V and J genes are TRBV12-3 or TRBV12-4 and TRBJ1-2, with no clear D. V lost 8 bases and J 4 bases, leaving 11 bases between the germline ends. The length of the CDR3 is 12 residues. CDR3 DNA sequence: TGTGCCAGCTCCGGCGGTCGCTATGGCTACACCTTC. This encodes CASSGGRYGYTF.

This clonotype was observed a handful of times. The chain recombines TRBV6-2 or TRBV6-3 with TRBJ2-3; possible D gene TRBD1, 6 bases. This CDR3 has 12 amino acids. V was clipped by 7 bases and J by 6 bases, with 11 bases between them. The V gene's germline CDR1 is MNHEY and CDR2 SVGEGT. This CDR3 is CASTRGRDTQYF. CDR3 sequence (DNA): TGTGCCAGCACCAGGGGCCGGGATACGCAGTATTTT.